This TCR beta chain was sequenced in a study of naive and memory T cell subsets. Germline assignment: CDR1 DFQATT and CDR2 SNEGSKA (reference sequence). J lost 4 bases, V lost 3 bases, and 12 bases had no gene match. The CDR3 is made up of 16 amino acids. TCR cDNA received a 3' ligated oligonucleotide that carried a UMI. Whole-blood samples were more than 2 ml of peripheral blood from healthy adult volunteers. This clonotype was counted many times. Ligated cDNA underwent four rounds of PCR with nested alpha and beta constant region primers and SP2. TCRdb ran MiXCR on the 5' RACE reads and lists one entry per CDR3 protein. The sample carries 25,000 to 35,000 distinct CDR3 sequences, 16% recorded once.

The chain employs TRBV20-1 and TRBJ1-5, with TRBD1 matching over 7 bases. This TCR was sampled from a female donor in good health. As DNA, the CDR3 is TGCAGTGCTAGTGAGGGAGGACAGGTCTTTAATCAGCCCCAGCATTTT. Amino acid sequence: CSASEGGQVFNQPQHF.